This T cell receptor (beta chain) originates from a study of vaccination and CD4 T cells after COVID-19. Sequencing of cultured CD4+ T cell DNA used the Oncomine TCR Beta short-read assay. Investigators isolated genomic DNA from cultured CD4+ T cells. In TCRdb, the PCR reads were re-called with MiXCR into one record per CDR3 protein. The table lists some 15,000 distinct CDR3 sequences, around 48% of them singletons. Sample treatment: approximately 9-day PBMC culture with coronavirus spike peptide pools or control peptides (ViraFEST assay). ViraFEST grew antigen-specific T cells using peptide pools, then sequenced TCRs. In the case of this clonotype: The antigen remains undetermined.

This receptor was taken from a human donor who had recovered from COVID-19. Material: CD4+ T cells from blood, cultured in vitro.

Written as DNA, the CDR3 is TGTGCCAGCAGCCAACAAAACAGACTAGTTGCCAATGAGCAGTTCTTC. Its protein product is CASSQQNRLVANEQFF. The chain recombines TRBV7-3 with TRBJ2-1, with D perhaps matching TRBD2 (6 bases). Trimming removed 5 bases from V and 6 bases from J, with 20 bases in between. The CDR3 runs to 16 residues. Germline assignment: CDR1 SGHTA and CDR2 FQGTGA.